The clone carrying this T cell receptor (beta chain) came up a few times. Antigen specificity is unknown. Germline CDR1 and CDR2: SGHTA and FQGNSA. This CDR3 is built from 15 residues. Trimming removed 2 bases at V and 3 bases at J, with 11 bases between. The data were obtained in a study of beta chain features in type 1 diabetes. Whole-study results and caveats: In every one of the four CD4+ subsets, TCRB CDR3s were moderately but significantly shorter in Type 1 diabetes patients.

Reverse transcribing all isolated RNA meant expressed TCRB transcripts were sequenced. Profiling relied on immunoSEQ multiplex PCR, and the TCRdb table lists in-frame clones only, not all of them. The data hold hundreds of thousands of clones, with roughly a tenth observed a single time. Sorting with CD45RO/CCR7/CD25/CD127/CD95/CD27 yielded naive, central memory, regulatory and stem-like memory CD4+ cells. The receptor was isolated from a man younger than 45 with type 1 diabetes. Sample: central memory CD4+ T cells from blood. V gene TRBV7-2 combines with J gene TRBJ1-5; TRBD1 might be the D (6 bases). In DNA form, the CDR3 reads TGTGCCAGCAGCTTACACGGACAGTTCAATCAGCCCCAGCATTTT. The encoded protein is CASSLHGQFNQPQHF.